The 27 T cell receptor beta chains reported below all come from one sample, sequenced in a study of shared clonotypes between healthy human individuals. Sequencing used immunoSEQ multiplex PCR; TCRdb keeps in-frame clones, though not all of them. Of 2 million to 3 million clones listed, roughly 93% are singletons. Material for sequencing was naive CD4+ T cells from PBMCs. As for subset: CD45RA+ positively selected. The receptor source for this set is a man in his late teens or twenties in good health. Some clones in this sample may be carry-over from other donors' samples.

The chain has TRBV5-1 and TRBJ2-5; unclear D gene. The CDR3 sequence is 17 residues long. Germline V lookup: CDR1 SGHRS, CDR2 YFSETQ. The V end lost 2 bases, the J end lost 5 bases, and 22 bases lay between the germline ends. CDR3 protein: CASSLGLSLGSEETQYF. The CDR3 DNA sequence: TGCGCCAGCAGCTTAGGCCTATCCCTGGGGTCGGAGGAGACCCAGTACTTC.

The rearrangement joins TRBV5-1 to TRBJ2-7; 13 nucleotides agree with TRBD2. The CDR3 is 18 residues long. Germline V lookup: CDR1 SGHRS, CDR2 YFSETQ. Trimming took 6 bases from V and 4 from J; bases not matched to a gene: 16. The CDR3 DNA reads TGCGCCAGCACCCCTAGTGGACCGCGGACTAGCGGGAGTTACGAGCAGTACTTC. This gives the protein CASTPSGPRTSGSYEQYF.

This clone was seen a single time. The chain combines TRBV30 with TRBJ1-4; 8 bases line up with TRBD1. Germline V gene data show CDR1 as GTSNPN and CDR2 as SVGIG (reference sequence). V was pared by 2 bases and J by 6 bases, with 8 bases of the junction left unmatched. The CDR3 contains 15 residues. CDR3 region: CAWSIWTGRDEKLFF. The CDR3 nucleotides read TGTGCCTGGAGTATATGGACAGGGAGGGATGAAAAACTGTTTTTT.

The chain links TRBV30 to TRBJ2-7; maybe TRBD1 (6 bases). CDR1 and CDR2 (germline): GTSNPN, SVGIG (reference sequence). CDR3 length: 13 residues. V lost 2 bases to trimming and J lost 3 bases, with 11 bases between them. CDR3 sequence reads: CAWSTGHVYEQYF. CDR3 coding DNA: TGTGCCTGGAGTACGGGACACGTCTACGAGCAGTACTTC.

The rearrangement uses TRBV6-5 and TRBJ1-3; tentative D call: TRBD1 (6 bases). V shed 6 bases and J shed 2 bases, with 11 bases lying between them. CDR1 and CDR2 from the germline V gene are MNHEY and SVGAGI. The CDR3 totals 14 residues. This CDR3 reads CASRRTGPGNTIYF. CDR3 nucleotides: TGTGCCAGCAGGAGAACAGGGCCTGGAAACACCATATATTTT.

V and J are TRBV5-4 and TRBJ2-3; TRBD2 aligns across 11 bases. Per germline, CDR1 SGHNT and CDR2 YYREEE (reference sequence). V was pared by 4 bases and J by 2 bases, with 3 bases of the junction left unmatched. CDR3 length: 15 amino acids. As DNA, the CDR3 is TGTGCCAGCAGCCAGGGACTAGCGGACACAGATACGCAGTATTTT. It specifies CASSQGLADTDTQYF.

The CDR3 nucleotides are TGTGCCAGCAGCCCTAAATTGGGACAGGGTCAAGATACGCAGTATTTT. Its translation: CASSPKLGQGQDTQYF. This chain joins TRBV9 and TRBJ2-3; 9 positions agree with TRBD1. The germline gives CDR1 SGDLS, CDR2 YYNGEE. This CDR3 region has 16 residues. V lost 4 bases to trimming and J lost 5 bases; unmatched junction nucleotides: 11.

This clone occurred once. This sequence joins TRBV7-2 and TRBJ1-3; D is unclear. The germline V gene has CDR1 SGHTA and CDR2 FQGNSA. The CDR3 contains 16 residues. V lost 1 base to trimming and J lost 0 bases, with 10 bases between them. The CDR3 nucleotides read TGTGCCAGCAGCTTAGTGGGCTTAAGCTCTGGAAACACCATATATTTT. Amino acid sequence: CASSLVGLSSGNTIYF.

The chain employs TRBV5-1 and TRBJ2-3, with D perhaps matching TRBD2 (6 bases). CDR3 size: 15 residues. V lost 5 bases and J 1 base, leaving 14 bases between the germline ends. Germline V gene sequence: CDR1 SGHRS, CDR2 YFSETQ. DNA of the CDR3: TGCGCCAGCAGTCGTGGGGGAGGAGGCACAGATACGCAGTATTTT. This gives the protein CASSRGGGGTDTQYF.

This chain uses TRBV2 with TRBJ1-2, with D unresolved. The CDR3 runs 15 residues. The V end lost 6 bases, the J end lost 3 bases, and 17 bases lay between the germline ends. The V gene's germline CDR1 is SNHLY and CDR2 FYNNEI. For the CDR3, the DNA is TGTGCCAGCAGCGACCGTCTCGGGGTGGACTATGGCTACACCTTC. This encodes CASSDRLGVDYGYTF.

The rearrangement links TRBV7-8 to TRBJ2-1; the D gene is possibly TRBD2 (6 bases). The CDR3 length is 11 residues. Germline V gene sequence: CDR1 SGHVS, CDR2 FQNEAQ. Trimming shortened V by 8 bases and J by 5 bases, and 7 bases separated the two germline ends. The CDR3: CASPGDNEQFF. CDR3 sequence (DNA): TGTGCCAGCCCGGGAGACAATGAGCAGTTCTTC.

This clone was counted only a few times. V usage is TRBV18 and J usage is TRBJ1-5; 8 positions match TRBD1. Unmatched junction bases numbered 9, after V lost 3 bases and J lost 5 bases. In germline, CDR1 is KGHSH, CDR2 LQKENI. The CDR3 is 16 amino acids. CDR3 coding DNA: TGTGCCAGCTCACCTAGGGGCACAGGGGGTGATCAGCCCCAGCATTTT. Translated: CASSPRGTGGDQPQHF.

This chain connects TRBV7-3 to TRBJ2-2; 15 bases fit TRBD2. Germline V gene lookup returns CDR1 SGHTA and CDR2 FQGTGA. This CDR3 region has 17 residues. J was trimmed by 6 bases and V by 4 bases; bases with no gene match: 6. The CDR3 protein is CASSYPGLAGGAGELFF. The CDR3 DNA sequence: TGTGCCAGCAGCTACCCCGGACTAGCGGGAGGGGCCGGGGAGCTGTTTTTT.

This chain links TRBV5-1 with TRBJ2-1, with D perhaps matching TRBD1 or TRBD2 (5 bases each). This CDR3 has 15 residues. Between the trimmed V and J ends, which lost 4 bases and 3 bases, there was a span of 14 bases. Germline CDR1 SGHRS, CDR2 YFSETQ. CDR3: CASSRDGTDYNEQFF. The CDR3 nucleotides read TGCGCCAGCAGCCGGGACGGGACCGACTACAATGAGCAGTTCTTC. Drawing the rest from reference TRBV5-1 and TRBJ2-1, the complete variable domain is KAGVTQTPRYLIKTRGQQVTLSCSPISGHRSVSWYQQTPGQGLQFLFEYFSETQRNKGNFPGRFSGRQFSNSRSEMNVSTLELGDSALYLCASSRDGTDYNEQFFGPGTRLTVL.

The chain recombines TRBV7-9 with TRBJ1-1; 8 nucleotides agree with TRBD1. The CDR3 covers 17 residues. Germline V lookup: CDR1 SEHNR, CDR2 FQNEAQ (reference sequence). Trimming removed 1 base from V and 3 bases from J; junction bases left unmatched: 10. CDR3 nucleotide sequence: TGTGCCAGCAGCTTAGGTCTGACAGGGGAGGCGGACACTGAAGCTTTCTTT. Its translation is CASSLGLTGEADTEAFF.

This clone was picked up a small number of times. The genes are TRBV5-4 and TRBJ1-5, with TRBD1 matching over 9 bases. V dropped 0 bases and J dropped 7; count of bases not matched to a gene: 5. Germline values: CDR1 SGHNT, CDR2 YYREEE (reference sequence). CDR3 length: 15 amino acids. The CDR3 loop is CASSLDRGPEQPQHF. The CDR3 bases are TGTGCCAGCAGCTTGGACAGGGGGCCAGAGCAGCCCCAGCATTTT.

The chain uses TRBV4-2 and TRBJ2-5; 10 bases are shared with TRBD2. Gene TRBJ2-7 matches the end of the DNA better, so the J call may be wrong. Per germline, CDR1 LGHNA and CDR2 YNFKEQ. The CDR3 is made up of 16 amino acids. In DNA, the CDR3 is TGTGCCAGCAGCCGTGCACTAGCGGGGAACTCCTACGAGCAGTACTTC. Translated, it gives CASSRALAGNSYEQYF.

The rearrangement links TRBV11-3 to TRBJ2-1; 9 bases fit TRBD2. The V and J ends lost 5 bases and 0 bases, in that order; junction bases with no gene match: 11. Germline V lookup: CDR1 SGHNT, CDR2 YENEEA. CDR3 length equals 18 residues. CDR3 DNA sequence: TGTGCCAGCAGCCTAACTCTTAGCGGGAGCTACTCCTACAATGAGCAGTTCTTC. Amino acids: CASSLTLSGSYSYNEQFF.

This chain joins TRBV29-1 and TRBJ2-5; D remains ambiguous. Per germline, CDR1 SQVTM and CDR2 ANQGSEA. The CDR3 runs 13 residues. Between the trimmed V and J ends, which lost 4 bases and 1 base, there was a span of 10 bases. CDR3: CSVGAILQETQYF. As DNA, the CDR3 is TGCAGCGTTGGGGCCATCCTCCAAGAGACCCAGTACTTC.

The V and J genes are TRBV19 and TRBJ2-7; no clear D. The CDR3 extends over 13 amino acids. The V end lost 5 bases, the J end lost 2 bases, and 10 bases lay between the germline ends. CDR1 is LNHDA and CDR2 is SQIVND in the germline V gene (reference sequence). The CDR3: CASSEAVAYEQYF. CDR3 in DNA: TGTGCCAGTAGTGAGGCAGTTGCCTACGAGCAGTACTTC. The variable domain in full, completed from reference TRBV19 and TRBJ2-7, reads DGGITQSPKYLFRKEGQNVTLSCEQNLNHDAMYWYRQDPGQGLRLIYYSQIVNDFQKGDIAEGYSVSREKKESFPLTVTSAQKNPTAFYLCASSEAVAYEQYFGPGTRLTVT.

The table lists this clone with a count of one. The genes are TRBV5-1 and TRBJ2-7; D is perhaps TRBD2 (7 bases). CDR3 length equals 16 residues. Germline assignment: CDR1 SGHRS and CDR2 YFSETQ. V gave up 5 bases and J gave up 2 bases, with 20 bases separating them. CDR3 residues: CASRFLRGGPPYEQYF. In DNA form, the CDR3 reads TGCGCCAGCAGGTTCTTGAGGGGGGGTCCCCCCTACGAGCAGTACTTC.

The chain carries TRBV9 and TRBJ2-3, with 12 bases that match TRBD2. Germline V gene sequence: CDR1 SGDLS, CDR2 YYNGEE. After removal of 4 bases from V and 5 bases from J, the junction contained 14 bases not matched to a gene. This CDR3 region has 18 residues. This CDR3 reads CASSILGLAGGFEDTQYF. DNA of the CDR3: TGTGCCAGCAGCATCCTGGGCCTAGCGGGAGGGTTTGAAGATACGCAGTATTTT.

This chain joins TRBV7-3 and TRBJ2-1; 10 bases are shared with TRBD2. V trimming: 5 bases; J trimming: 9 bases; junction bases outside the gene matches: 7. Germline V gene lookup returns CDR1 SGHTA and CDR2 FQGTGA. The CDR3 loop spans 14 amino acids. The CDR3 coding sequence is TGTGCCAGCAGCCTACAGCGGGAGGGGGGTGAGCAGTTCTTC. Translation: CASSLQREGGEQFF.

The V and J genes are TRBV11-2 and TRBJ2-4, with no clear D. Looked up from germline, CDR1 is SGHAT and CDR2 is FQNNGV. This CDR3 region has 15 residues. V was pared by 5 bases and J by 0 bases, with 11 bases between. In DNA, the CDR3 is TGTGCCAGCAGCCTGATAGTACTAGCCAAAAACATTCAGTACTTC. Translating gives CASSLIVLAKNIQYF.

The genes are TRBV19 and TRBJ2-7; the match to TRBD2 covers 8 bases. With 6 bases clipped from V and 5 bases from J, the junction kept 21 bases outside the gene matches. CDR3 length: 18 amino acids. Germline V lookup: CDR1 LNHDA, CDR2 SQIVND (reference sequence). The chain's CDR3 is CASSNMYPSGSSRNEQYF. The DNA of the CDR3 is TGTGCCAGTAGCAATATGTACCCTAGCGGGTCATCTCGAAACGAGCAGTACTTC.

The chain joins TRBV27 to TRBJ2-1; 9 bases are a match to TRBD2. Germline lookup yields CDR1 MNHEY and CDR2 SMNVEV (reference sequence). V shed 6 bases and J 6 bases; nucleotides not matched to a gene: 9. This CDR3 has 15 amino acids. The CDR3 spells CASSRLAEGGNEQFF. The CDR3 DNA follows: TGTGCCAGCAGCCGACTAGCGGAGGGAGGCAATGAGCAGTTCTTC.

Here the CDR3 reads CASSGGTGSEKLFF. As DNA, the CDR3 is TGTGCCAGCAGCGGGGGGACAGGTTCCGAAAAACTGTTTTTT. The chain combines TRBV5-5 with TRBJ1-4; 8 positions match TRBD1. The CDR3 has 14 residues. Looked up from germline, CDR1 is SGHKS and CDR2 is YYEKEE (reference sequence). J was trimmed by 8 bases and V by 4 bases; bases with no gene match: 7.